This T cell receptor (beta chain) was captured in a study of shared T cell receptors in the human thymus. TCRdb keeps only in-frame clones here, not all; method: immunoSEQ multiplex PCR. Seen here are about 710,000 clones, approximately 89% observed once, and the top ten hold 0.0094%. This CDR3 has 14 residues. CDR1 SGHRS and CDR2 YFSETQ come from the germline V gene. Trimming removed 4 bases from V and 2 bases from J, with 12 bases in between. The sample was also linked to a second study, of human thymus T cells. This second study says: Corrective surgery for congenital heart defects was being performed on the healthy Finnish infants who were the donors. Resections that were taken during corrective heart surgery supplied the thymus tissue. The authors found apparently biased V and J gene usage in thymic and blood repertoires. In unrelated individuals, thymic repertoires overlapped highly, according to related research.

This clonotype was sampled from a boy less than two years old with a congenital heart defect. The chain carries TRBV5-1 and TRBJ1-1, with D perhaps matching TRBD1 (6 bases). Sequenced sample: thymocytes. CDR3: CASSMKDSNTEAFF. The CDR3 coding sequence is TGCGCCAGCAGCATGAAGGACAGTAACACTGAAGCTTTCTTT.